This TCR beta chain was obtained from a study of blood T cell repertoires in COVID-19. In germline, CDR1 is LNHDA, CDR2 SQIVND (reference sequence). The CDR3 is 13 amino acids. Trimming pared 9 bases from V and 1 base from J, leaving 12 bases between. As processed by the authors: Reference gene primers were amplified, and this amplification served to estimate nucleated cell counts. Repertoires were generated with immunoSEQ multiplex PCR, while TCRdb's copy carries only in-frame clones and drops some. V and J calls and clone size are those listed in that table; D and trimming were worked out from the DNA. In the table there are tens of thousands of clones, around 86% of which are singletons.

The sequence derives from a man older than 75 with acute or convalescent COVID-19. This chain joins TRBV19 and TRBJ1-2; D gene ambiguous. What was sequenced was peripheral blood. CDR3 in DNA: TGTGCCAGCAATCCTCAGGTTAACTATGGCTACACCTTC. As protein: CASNPQVNYGYTF.